Reported below is one T cell receptor (beta chain). The antigen is unknown. These data come from a study of T cell responses to AZD1222 COVID-19 vaccine. The CDR3 contains 15 residues. J gave up 3 bases and V 5 bases, and 10 bases lay outside the gene matches. Per germline, CDR1 SGHTA and CDR2 FQGNSA. General observations from the study: Increased Spike-specific TCR breadth and depth were observed after two AZD1222 doses. Nearly half of the spike-specific TCRs reportedly recognize variant regions that carry no mutations. Clonal diversity was possibly underestimated, and the donors were mostly white British, with more females.

Sequencing was performed with immunoSEQ multiplex PCR; in TCRdb, only in-frame clones are kept and a portion is missing. Of 120,000 or so clones in the sample, about 89% were seen once. The TCR was taken from an adult who received the AZD1222 COVID-19 vaccine. The V call is TRBV7-2, the J call TRBJ2-7, with TRBD1 matching 7 bases. The input for sequencing was peripheral blood, taken 28 days after the second AZD1222 dose. The CDR3 is CASSPGRDSIYEQYF. The CDR3 DNA is TGTGCCAGCAGCCCAGGACGGGACAGTATCTACGAGCAGTACTTC.